This entry features one T cell receptor beta chain sequence. These data are taken from a study of blood T cell repertoires in COVID-19. After removal of 5 bases from V and 2 bases from J, the junction contained 6 bases not matched to a gene. Germline CDR1 is MNHEY and CDR2 is SVGAGI. The CDR3 is 15 residues long. Clones were sequenced by immunoSEQ multiplex PCR, and TCRdb holds only the in-frame ones, with some missing. The sample carries around 270,000 clones, around 89% recorded once. The TCR comes from a man aged 35-49 years with acute or convalescent COVID-19. The V gene is TRBV6-5, the J gene TRBJ1-1; TRBD1 matches 9 bases. Material: peripheral blood. CDR3 in DNA: TGTGCCAGCAGTCCGGGGACAGGGCCTAACACTGAAGCTTTCTTT. Amino acids: CASSPGTGPNTEAFF.